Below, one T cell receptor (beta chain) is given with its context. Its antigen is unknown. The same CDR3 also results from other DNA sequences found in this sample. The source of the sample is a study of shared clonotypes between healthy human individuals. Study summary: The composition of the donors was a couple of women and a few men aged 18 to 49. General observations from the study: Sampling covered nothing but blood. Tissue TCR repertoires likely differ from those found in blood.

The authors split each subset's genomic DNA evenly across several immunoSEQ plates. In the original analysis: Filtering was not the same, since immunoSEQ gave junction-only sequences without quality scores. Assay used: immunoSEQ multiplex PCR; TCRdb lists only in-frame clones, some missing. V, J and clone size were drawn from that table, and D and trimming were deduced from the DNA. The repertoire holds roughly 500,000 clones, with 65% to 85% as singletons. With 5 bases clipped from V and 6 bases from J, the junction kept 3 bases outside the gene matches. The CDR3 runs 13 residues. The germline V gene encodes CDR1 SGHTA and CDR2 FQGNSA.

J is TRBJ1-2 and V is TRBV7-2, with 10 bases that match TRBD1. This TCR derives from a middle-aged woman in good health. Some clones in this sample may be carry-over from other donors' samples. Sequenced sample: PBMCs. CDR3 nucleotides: TGTGCCAGCAGCCTGGGACAGGGGAATGGCTACACCTTC. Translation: CASSLGQGNGYTF.